Each of the 18 T cell receptor beta chains below was sequenced from the same sample in a study of CD4 and CD8 cells across lung adenocarcinoma regions. TCRdb processed the PCR reads anew with MiXCR; each CDR3 protein has one entry. The sample records about 14,000 distinct CDR3 sequences, around 40% being singletons. Input material: CD4+ T cells from the center of a lung tumor. The receptors come from a male donor with lung adenocarcinoma. The CD4 and CD8 labels of this study may be unreliable.

A note on this clonotype: This may arise from a read error, as a much more abundant clone is one base away. The chain combines TRBV6-1 with TRBJ2-5, with 8 bases fitting TRBD1. The germline gives CDR1 MNHNS, CDR2 SASEGT. The CDR3 totals 13 residues. Trimming at V came to 5 bases and at J to 11 bases, leaving 10 bases not matched to a gene. The CDR3 region has the DNA TGTGCCAGCAGTAAACAGGGGGTAAGGGAGCAGTACTTC. Translation gives CASSKQGVREQYF.

This clonotype is judged medium-sized (0.01 to 0.1%). This rearrangement joins TRBV27 to TRBJ2-5; D possibly uses TRBD1 or TRBD2 (6 bases each). This CDR3 is 13 amino acids long. V dropped 4 bases and J dropped 11 bases, with 17 bases sitting between them. Germline CDR1 is MNHEY and CDR2 is SMNVEV (reference sequence). CDR3: CASSWDGGVEQYF. The CDR3 coding sequence is TGTGCCAGCAGTTGGGACGGGGGCGTTGAGCAGTACTTC.

This chain joins TRBV27 and TRBJ1-2; no reliable D call. The CDR3 totals 13 residues. Trimming shortened V by 3 bases and J by 1 base, and 6 bases separated the two germline ends. Per germline, CDR1 MNHEY and CDR2 SMNVEV (reference sequence). The CDR3 reads CASSFSFNYGYTF. The CDR3 DNA follows: TGTGCCAGCAGTTTCAGTTTTAACTATGGCTACACCTTC.

This clonotype was detected a few times. The chain employs TRBV7-6 and TRBJ2-2; D ambiguous. V was clipped by 1 base and J by 6 bases, with 9 bases between them. The CDR3 length is 14 residues. CDR1 is SGHVS and CDR2 is FNYEAQ in the germline V gene. The DNA for the CDR3 is TGTGCCAGCAGCTTAGAGAGGAGCGCCGGGGAGCTGTTTTTT. Its protein product is CASSLERSAGELFF.

This clonotype was observed many times. This rearrangement joins TRBV6-1 to TRBJ2-1, with 10 bases fitting TRBD2. Trimming removed 6 bases from V and 3 bases from J; junction bases left unmatched: 14. The CDR3 spans 18 residues. The germline gives CDR1 MNHNS, CDR2 SASEGT. The CDR3 coding sequence is TGTGCCAGCAGCCCTTATATGACTAGCGGGTTCTTCTACAATGAGCAGTTCTTC. Translating it yields CASSPYMTSGFFYNEQFF.

Ten or more counts support this clonotype. The V call is TRBV6-1, the J call TRBJ2-1; D is unclear. Judging by the DNA end, TRBJ2-7 fits better; the J call may be wrong. Germline V gives CDR1 MNHNS, CDR2 SASEGT. The CDR3 extends over 13 amino acids. CDR3 residues: CASKAGLYNEQYF. The CDR3 DNA follows: TGTGCCAGCAAGGCCGGGCTATACAATGAGCAGTACTTC.

This clonotype was observed at least ten times. This CDR3 reads CASSTDANSQETQYF. Written as DNA, the CDR3 is TGTGCCAGCAGTACAGACGCCAACTCCCAAGAGACCCAGTACTTC. The rearrangement joins TRBV6-1 to TRBJ2-5; no firm D call. CDR3 length: 15 residues. Germline V gene data show CDR1 as MNHNS and CDR2 as SASEGT. The V end was cut by 5 bases, the J end by 1 base, with 14 bases between.

In regard to this clonotype: An end of the junction differs from the germline gene, which may be a read error. V is TRBV6-1 and J is TRBJ2-1, with a weak D call TRBD2 (5 bases). There are 13 residues in the CDR3. Germline CDR1 and CDR2: MNHNS and SASEGT. The CDR3 here is CASSEGTTGELFF. In DNA form, the CDR3 reads TGTGCCAGCAGTGAAGGGACCACCGGGGAGCTGTTTTTC.

This clonotype is labeled as medium-sized. The V gene is TRBV6-1, the J gene TRBJ2-3; D may be TRBD2 (6 bases). The V end was cut by 7 bases, the J end by 1 base, with 9 bases between. Germline V gene lookup returns CDR1 MNHNS and CDR2 SASEGT. The CDR3 length is 13 residues. CDR3 in DNA: TGTGCCAGCAAGGCTAGCGGCACAGATACGCAGTATTTT. Translation gives CASKASGTDTQYF.

The chain couples TRBV6-1 to TRBJ2-4; 8 bases align to TRBD2. Trimming at V came to 1 base and at J to 8 bases, leaving 7 bases not matched to a gene. The germline gives CDR1 MNHNS, CDR2 SASEGT. The CDR3 is made up of 15 amino acids. The CDR3 DNA follows: TGTGCCAGCAGTGAAGGGGGCAGCGGGAGAGACATTCAGTACTTC. Amino acids: CASSEGGSGRDIQYF.

This rearrangement joins TRBV5-1 to TRBJ2-1; 13 bases map to TRBD2. This CDR3 is built from 16 residues. Germline V gene lookup returns CDR1 SGHRS and CDR2 YFSETQ. The trim removed 6 bases at V and 7 bases at J, leaving 10 bases unmatched. The CDR3 sequence: CASNLGLAGIGNEQFF. The CDR3 DNA is TGCGCCAGCAACCTGGGACTAGCGGGAATTGGGAATGAGCAGTTCTTC.

This clonotype has only a few counts. The chain recombines TRBV6-5 with TRBJ1-3; 10 bases are shared with TRBD1. Germline V CDR1 and CDR2: MNHEY, SVGAGI. Trimming cost V 2 bases and J 4 bases; bases outside gene matches: 5. The length of the CDR3 is 16 residues. This chain's CDR3 is CASSYPRGQGGNTIYF. As DNA, the CDR3 is TGTGCCAGCAGTTACCCGCGGGGACAGGGGGGAAACACCATATATTTT.

Ten or more counts support this clonotype. This chain links TRBV27 with TRBJ2-5; 9 bases are a match to TRBD1. Judging by the DNA end, TRBJ2-7 fits better; the J call may be wrong. This CDR3 comprises 14 residues. Germline V CDR1 and CDR2: MNHEY, SMNVEV (reference sequence). CDR3 coding DNA: TGTGCCAGCAGCCCTTTGGGGGACAGGGACGAGCAGTACTTC. Amino acid sequence: CASSPLGDRDEQYF.

This clonotype was counted ten times or more. V usage is TRBV7-8 and J usage is TRBJ2-1; 7 bases are a match to TRBD2. Per the germline V gene, CDR1 is SGHVS and CDR2 is FQNEAQ. J gave up 8 bases and V 3 bases, and 7 bases lay outside the gene matches. This CDR3 is 14 amino acids long. The CDR3 reads CASSFGGRAHEQFF. As DNA, the CDR3 is TGTGCCAGCAGCTTCGGAGGGAGGGCCCATGAGCAGTTCTTC.

The chain couples TRBV27 to TRBJ1-3, with TRBD1 matching over 8 bases. CDR1 and CDR2 (germline): MNHEY, SMNVEV (reference sequence). The CDR3 totals 18 residues. V shed 3 bases, J shed 0 bases, and the junction held 10 bases outside the gene matches. The CDR3 here is CASSFYPSTGVSGNTIYF. The CDR3 nucleotides are TGTGCCAGCAGTTTCTATCCCTCGACAGGGGTCTCTGGAAACACCATATATTTT.

In its sample, this clonotype is medium-sized. This chain connects TRBV7-6 to TRBJ2-5; D uncertain. V was trimmed by 4 bases and J by 0 bases, leaving 12 bases between them. The CDR3 sequence is 15 residues long. Germline V gives CDR1 SGHVS, CDR2 FNYEAQ. The CDR3 loop is CASSSGRSNQETQYF. The CDR3 bases are TGTGCCAGCAGCTCCGGACGTTCTAACCAAGAGACCCAGTACTTC.

This clonotype showed up just a few times. The rearrangement uses TRBV10-1 and TRBJ2-3, with D hard to call. Germline V lookup: CDR1 WNHNN, CDR2 SYGVQD (reference sequence). V was trimmed by 1 base and J by 0 bases, leaving 2 bases between them. The CDR3 loop spans 13 amino acids. The DNA for the CDR3 is TGCGCCAGCAGTGAGTTTAGCACAGATACGCAGTATTTT. The encoded protein is CASSEFSTDTQYF.

This clonotype was seen many times. J is TRBJ2-5 and V is TRBV7-2, with 16 positions matching TRBD2. The CDR3 extends over 18 amino acids. Per germline, CDR1 SGHTA and CDR2 FQGNSA. The J segment lost 5 bases and the V segment lost 5 bases, leaving 11 bases of the junction unmatched. For the CDR3, the DNA is TGTGCCAGCAGCCTGGGACTAGCGGGAGGGCCCACCTACGAGACCCAGTACTTC. This encodes CASSLGLAGGPTYETQYF.